A single sample gave rise to the 17 T cell receptor beta chains below, sequenced in a study of blood T cell repertoires in COVID-19. TCRdb keeps only in-frame clones here, not all; method: immunoSEQ multiplex PCR. The repertoire includes approximately 80,000 clones, 88% of them detected once, and roughly 9.1% sits in the top ten. Sequenced: peripheral blood. The source is a human donor in a cohort sampled during active COVID-19.

The chain is built from TRBV27 and TRBJ2-1; 12 nucleotides line up with TRBD2. V lost 3 bases to trimming and J lost 0 bases; unmatched junction nucleotides: 6. The CDR3 length is 18 residues. Germline V gives CDR1 MNHEY, CDR2 SMNVEV (reference sequence). The CDR3 loop is CASSFPSGRVSSYNEQFF. The CDR3 coding sequence is TGTGCCAGCAGTTTCCCTAGCGGGAGGGTAAGCTCCTACAATGAGCAGTTCTTC.

The gene calls are TRBV7-3 and TRBJ1-1; tentative D call: TRBD1 (5 bases). Deletions cut 5 bases from V and 1 base from J, with 11 bases between. This CDR3 spans 14 amino acids. The germline CDR1 and CDR2 sequences are SGHTA and FQGTGA. The CDR3: CASSIGHSNTEAFF. CDR3 nucleotide sequence: TGTGCCAGCAGCATAGGACACTCGAACACTGAAGCTTTCTTT.

This clone was seen once. The chain joins TRBV5-5 to TRBJ1-1; no clear D. The V and J ends lost 0 bases and 0 bases respectively, with 6 bases between them. CDR3 length equals 14 residues. The V gene's germline CDR1 is SGHKS and CDR2 YYEKEE (reference sequence). The CDR3 DNA sequence: TGTGCCAGCAGCTTGGCCCCAATGAACACTGAAGCTTTCTTT. This codes for CASSLAPMNTEAFF.

The V call is TRBV6-1, the J call TRBJ2-5; 10 bases line up with TRBD2. This CDR3 has 14 residues. With V trimmed by 3 bases and J by 7 bases, 5 bases remained unmatched. The germline V gene has CDR1 MNHNS and CDR2 SASEGT. CDR3 residues: CASSDSGGAGTQYF. The CDR3 region has the DNA TGTGCCAGCAGTGACAGCGGGGGGGCCGGGACCCAGTACTTC.

The rearrangement uses TRBV30 and TRBJ1-1; D is uncertain. The CDR3 runs 16 residues. CDR1 is GTSNPN and CDR2 is SVGIG in the germline V gene (reference sequence). The V end lost 2 bases, the J end lost 3 bases, and 19 bases lay between the germline ends. The CDR3: CAWSNRVGRADTEAFF. The CDR3 region has the DNA TGTGCCTGGAGTAACCGGGTAGGGAGAGCTGACACTGAAGCTTTCTTT.

The genes are TRBV12-3 or TRBV12-4 and TRBJ1-2; TRBD1 matches 7 bases. V lost 10 bases and J lost 4; bases outside the gene matches: 6. CDR3 size: 12 residues. The DNA for the CDR3 is TGTGCCACTGGGACAGACATCTATGGCTACACCTTC. It specifies CATGTDIYGYTF.

CDR3 in amino acids: CASSIANSGNTIYF. In DNA, the CDR3 is TGTGCCAGTAGTATAGCCAACTCTGGAAACACCATATATTTT. The chain combines TRBV19 with TRBJ1-3; D remains unclear. This CDR3 is built from 14 residues. Germline V gene lookup returns CDR1 LNHDA and CDR2 SQIVND (reference sequence). The V end lost 1 base, the J end lost 0 bases, and 4 bases lay between the germline ends.

This chain joins TRBV29-1 and TRBJ2-2; TRBD2 matches at 11 bases. Germline CDR1 reads SQVTM; CDR2 reads ANQGSEA. CDR3 length: 14 amino acids. V was pared by 7 bases and J by 8 bases, with 9 bases of the junction left unmatched. Here the CDR3 DNA reads TGCAGCGCAATCCGACTAGCGGGATCGGGGGAGCTGTTTTTT. It encodes CSAIRLAGSGELFF.

The chain employs TRBV27 and TRBJ1-5, with 8 bases aligning to TRBD1. The CDR3 sequence is 19 residues long. Looked up from germline, CDR1 is MNHEY and CDR2 is SMNVEV (reference sequence). The V and J ends lost 3 bases and 5 bases, in that order; junction bases with no gene match: 18. CDR3 residues: CASSFRTQYRGEKDQPQHF. The CDR3 region has the DNA TGTGCCAGCAGTTTTCGCACACAATACAGGGGGGAAAAAGATCAGCCCCAGCATTTT.

The V and J genes are TRBV5-1 and TRBJ2-2, with 8 bases lining up with TRBD1. This CDR3 contains 16 residues. Trimming removed 1 base from V and 0 bases from J; junction bases left unmatched: 2. CDR1 is SGHRS and CDR2 is YFSETQ in the germline V gene. The CDR3 spells CASSLYRGSNTGELFF. As DNA, the CDR3 is TGCGCCAGCAGCTTGTACAGGGGGTCGAACACCGGGGAGCTGTTTTTT.

This chain joins TRBV28 and TRBJ2-1; D is unresolved. From germline, CDR1 is MDHEN and CDR2 SYDVKM. V was cut by 2 bases and J by 9 bases, with 8 bases left in between. The CDR3 has 12 amino acids. The CDR3 DNA reads as TGTGCCAGCAGTTTACTGGCAGTTGAGCAGTTCTTC. As protein: CASSLLAVEQFF.

The chain employs TRBV19 and TRBJ1-6; TRBD1 agrees at 7 bases. This CDR3 has 15 residues. The germline V gene encodes CDR1 LNHDA and CDR2 SQIVND (reference sequence). J lost 5 bases, V lost 3 bases, and 4 bases had no gene match. In DNA, the CDR3 is TGTGCCAGTAGTATCCGGGACAGCGATAATTCACCCCTCCACTTT. The encoded protein is CASSIRDSDNSPLHF.

This sequence joins TRBV19 and TRBJ1-5; D gene uncertain. Germline CDR1 is LNHDA and CDR2 is SQIVND (reference sequence). The ends were cut back, 1 base at V and 3 bases at J, with 7 bases in the middle. The CDR3 runs 14 residues. The CDR3 is CASSIGHINQPQHF. CDR3 nucleotides: TGTGCCAGTAGTATAGGACATATCAATCAGCCCCAGCATTTT. Using reference TRBV19 and TRBJ1-5 for the parts outside the CDR3, the full variable domain is DGGITQSPKYLFRKEGQNVTLSCEQNLNHDAMYWYRQDPGQGLRLIYYSQIVNDFQKGDIAEGYSVSREKKESFPLTVTSAQKNPTAFYLCASSIGHINQPQHFGDGTRLSIL.

CDR3 nucleotides: TGTGCCAGCTCACCACCGGGCAGGAACACTGAAGCTTTCTTT. Amino acid sequence: CASSPPGRNTEAFF. This chain links TRBV18 with TRBJ1-1; D unresolved. The CDR3 covers 14 residues. Trimming removed 0 bases from V and 1 base from J, with 6 bases in between. Germline V gene sequence: CDR1 KGHSH, CDR2 LQKENI.

This chain uses TRBV7-9 with TRBJ1-1; 7 bases map to TRBD1. The ends lost 1 base at V and 6 bases at J; junction bases unmatched: 8. The CDR3 has 15 residues. CDR1 is SEHNR and CDR2 is FQNEAQ in the germline V gene (reference sequence). The chain's CDR3 is CASSLGQGALPEAFF. The DNA for the CDR3 is TGTGCCAGCAGCTTAGGACAGGGAGCTTTGCCTGAAGCTTTCTTT.

The chain links TRBV29-1 to TRBJ1-1, with no clear D. The CDR3 sequence is 10 residues long. CDR1 is SQVTM, CDR2 ANQGSEA, per germline. The V end lost 2 bases, the J end lost 5 bases, and 3 bases lay between the germline ends. The CDR3 region has the DNA TGCAGCGTTGAAATAACTGAAGCTTTCTTT. It encodes CSVEITEAFF. Together with reference TRBV29-1 and TRBJ1-1, the CDR3 gives the full variable domain: SAVISQKPSRDICQRGTSLTIQCQVDSQVTMMFWYRQQPGQSLTLIATANQGSEATYESGFVIDKFPISRPNLTFSTLTVSNMSPEDSSIYLCSVEITEAFFGQGTRLTVV.

The V gene is TRBV7-6, the J gene TRBJ1-2; TRBD1 is a possible D gene (5 bases). The CDR3 covers 15 residues. Trimming shortened V by 5 bases and J by 4 bases, and 17 bases separated the two germline ends. Germline assignment: CDR1 SGHVS and CDR2 FNYEAQ. CDR3: CASSPSPGGVYGYTF. As DNA, the CDR3 is TGTGCCAGCAGCCCTAGCCCGGGGGGGGTCTATGGCTACACCTTC. The entire variable domain, with the rest obtained from reference TRBV7-6 and TRBJ1-2, is as follows: GAGVSQSPRYKVTKRGQDVALRCDPISGHVSLYWYRQALGQGPEFLTYFNYEAQQDKSGLPNDRFSAERPEGSISTLTIQRTEQRDSAMYRCASSPSPGGVYGYTFGSGTRLTVV.